The rows below give T cell receptor beta chains drawn from one sample of a study of PD-1 blockade in mismatch repair-deficient tumors. This table comes from immunoSEQ multiplex PCR, and its TCRdb copy is limited to in-frame clones, with some not included. This table has 60,000 to 70,000 clones, approximately 89% appearing once. The sequencing used peripheral blood, collected 52 weeks after starting pembrolizumab. These receptors were taken from an adult with mismatch repair-deficient cancer. The CDR3 runs from the conserved cysteine through the conserved F or W.

v_gene: TRBV6-5
j_gene: TRBJ2-1
CDR3aa: CASSYSTGDWREQFF

v_gene: TRBV5-1
j_gene: TRBJ1-2
CDR3aa: CASSGTVYGYTF

v_gene: TRBV10-3
j_gene: -
CDR3aa: CAIRRTGSSYEQYF

v_gene: TRBV7-2
j_gene: TRBJ2-1
CDR3aa: CASSLAPGQGSNEQFF

v_gene: TRBV29-1
j_gene: TRBJ2-7
CDR3aa: CSVDSGQGRYEQYF

v_gene: TRBV7-2
j_gene: TRBJ1-2
CDR3aa: CASSLVVQGYGYTF

v_gene: TRBV19
j_gene: TRBJ2-7
CDR3aa: CASSIASGKYEQYF

v_gene: TRBV5-4
j_gene: TRBJ2-1
CDR3aa: CASSSRDRIYNEQFF

v_gene: TRBV5-1
j_gene: TRBJ2-2
CDR3aa: CASSLGSNTGELFF

v_gene: TRBV7-9
j_gene: TRBJ2-1
CDR3aa: CASSEAGGSYNEQFF

v_gene: TRBV5-1
j_gene: TRBJ1-1
CDR3aa: CASSLGPENTEAFF

v_gene: TRBV7-2
j_gene: TRBJ1-5
CDR3aa: CASSLRDRVQPQHF

v_gene: TRBV19
j_gene: TRBJ2-7
CDR3aa: CASSIQGASYEQYF

v_gene: TRBV6-4
j_gene: TRBJ2-1
CDR3aa: CASSRTSANEQFF

v_gene: TRBV9
j_gene: TRBJ1-3
CDR3aa: CASSGTSGNTIYF

v_gene: TRBV5-8
j_gene: TRBJ2-5
CDR3aa: CASSLRWEETQYF

v_gene: TRBV4-3
j_gene: TRBJ2-5
CDR3aa: CASSQEETRETQYF

v_gene: TRBV7-2
j_gene: TRBJ2-7
CDR3aa: CASSPLGGNSYEQYF

v_gene: TRBV6-5
j_gene: TRBJ2-3
CDR3aa: CASSYSSETDTQYF

v_gene: TRBV12-5
j_gene: TRBJ2-5
CDR3aa: CASALSGKETQYF

v_gene: TRBV29-1
j_gene: TRBJ2-7
CDR3aa: CSVGQVAYEQYF

v_gene: TRBV6-5
j_gene: TRBJ1-4
CDR3aa: CASSYTPGGPTEKLFF

v_gene: TRBV5-1
j_gene: TRBJ2-2
CDR3aa: CASRTLGVSAGELFF

v_gene: TRBV7-2
j_gene: TRBJ2-7
CDR3aa: CASSFPRLSYEQYF

v_gene: TRBV10-3
j_gene: TRBJ2-1
CDR3aa: CAISVSGQAYNEQFF

v_gene: TRBV27
j_gene: TRBJ1-1
CDR3aa: CASSLWGDSEAFF

v_gene: TRBV19
j_gene: TRBJ2-1
CDR3aa: CASSKGQGLGNEQFF

v_gene: TRBV30
j_gene: TRBJ2-3
CDR3aa: CAWSVIGAADTQYF

v_gene: TRBV7-2
j_gene: TRBJ1-2
CDR3aa: CASSWTGPPNGYTF